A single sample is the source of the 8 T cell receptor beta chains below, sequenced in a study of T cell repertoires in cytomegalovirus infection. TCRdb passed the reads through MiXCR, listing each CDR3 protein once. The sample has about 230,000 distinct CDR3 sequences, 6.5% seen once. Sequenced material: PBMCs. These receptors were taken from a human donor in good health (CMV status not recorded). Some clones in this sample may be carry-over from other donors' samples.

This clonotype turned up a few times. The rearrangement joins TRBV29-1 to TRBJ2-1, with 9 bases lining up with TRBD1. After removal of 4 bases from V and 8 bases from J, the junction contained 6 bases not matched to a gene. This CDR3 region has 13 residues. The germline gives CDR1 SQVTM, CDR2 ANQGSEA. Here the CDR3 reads CSVAGTGIDEQFF. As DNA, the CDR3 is TGCAGCGTTGCCGGGACAGGGATCGATGAGCAGTTCTTC.

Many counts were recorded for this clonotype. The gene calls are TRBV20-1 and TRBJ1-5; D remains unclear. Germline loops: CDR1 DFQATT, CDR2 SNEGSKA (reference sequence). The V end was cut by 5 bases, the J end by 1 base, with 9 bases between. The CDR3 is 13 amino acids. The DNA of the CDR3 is TGCAGTGCTTCCAAGTTGAGCAATCAGCCCCAGCATTTT. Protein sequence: CSASKLSNQPQHF.

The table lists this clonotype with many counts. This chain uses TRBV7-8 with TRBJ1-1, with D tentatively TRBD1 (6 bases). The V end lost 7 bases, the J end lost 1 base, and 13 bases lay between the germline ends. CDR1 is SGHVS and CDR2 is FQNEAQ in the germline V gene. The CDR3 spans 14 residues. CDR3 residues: CASTSTGPNTEAFF. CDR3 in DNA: TGTGCCAGCACATCGACAGGACCGAACACTGAAGCTTTCTTT.

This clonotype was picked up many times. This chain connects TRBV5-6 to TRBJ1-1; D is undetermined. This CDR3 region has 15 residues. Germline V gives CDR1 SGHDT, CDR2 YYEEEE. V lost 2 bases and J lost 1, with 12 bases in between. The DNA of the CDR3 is TGTGCCAGCAGCTTATACCTTTCTACGAACACTGAAGCTTTCTTT. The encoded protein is CASSLYLSTNTEAFF.

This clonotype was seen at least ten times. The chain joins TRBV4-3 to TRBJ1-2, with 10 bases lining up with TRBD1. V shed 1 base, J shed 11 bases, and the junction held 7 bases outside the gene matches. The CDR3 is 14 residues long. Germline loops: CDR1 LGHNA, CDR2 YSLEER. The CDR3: CASSQGRTGGSYTF. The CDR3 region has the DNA TGCGCCAGCAGCCAAGGGAGGACAGGGGGAAGTTACACCTTC.

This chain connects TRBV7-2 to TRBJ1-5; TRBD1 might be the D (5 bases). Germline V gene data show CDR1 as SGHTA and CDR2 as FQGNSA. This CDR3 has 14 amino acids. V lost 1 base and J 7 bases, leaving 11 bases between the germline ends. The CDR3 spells CASSLVGKGQPQHF. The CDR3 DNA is TGTGCCAGCAGCTTAGTGGGGAAGGGGCAGCCCCAGCATTTT.

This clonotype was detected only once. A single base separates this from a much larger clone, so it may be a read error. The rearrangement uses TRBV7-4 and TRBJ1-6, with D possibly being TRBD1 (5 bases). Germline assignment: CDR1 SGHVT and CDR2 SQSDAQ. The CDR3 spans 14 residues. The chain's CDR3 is CAGSLVRGNSPLHF. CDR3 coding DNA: TGTGCCGGCAGCTTAGTCCGGGGCAATTCACCCCTCCACTTT.

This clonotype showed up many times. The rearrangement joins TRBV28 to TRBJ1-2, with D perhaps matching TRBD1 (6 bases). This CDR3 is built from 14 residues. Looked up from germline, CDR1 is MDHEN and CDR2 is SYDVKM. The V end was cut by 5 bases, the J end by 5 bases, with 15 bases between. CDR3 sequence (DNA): TGTGCCAGCAGTCTACAGGGACCGTTATATGGCTACACCTTC. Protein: CASSLQGPLYGYTF.